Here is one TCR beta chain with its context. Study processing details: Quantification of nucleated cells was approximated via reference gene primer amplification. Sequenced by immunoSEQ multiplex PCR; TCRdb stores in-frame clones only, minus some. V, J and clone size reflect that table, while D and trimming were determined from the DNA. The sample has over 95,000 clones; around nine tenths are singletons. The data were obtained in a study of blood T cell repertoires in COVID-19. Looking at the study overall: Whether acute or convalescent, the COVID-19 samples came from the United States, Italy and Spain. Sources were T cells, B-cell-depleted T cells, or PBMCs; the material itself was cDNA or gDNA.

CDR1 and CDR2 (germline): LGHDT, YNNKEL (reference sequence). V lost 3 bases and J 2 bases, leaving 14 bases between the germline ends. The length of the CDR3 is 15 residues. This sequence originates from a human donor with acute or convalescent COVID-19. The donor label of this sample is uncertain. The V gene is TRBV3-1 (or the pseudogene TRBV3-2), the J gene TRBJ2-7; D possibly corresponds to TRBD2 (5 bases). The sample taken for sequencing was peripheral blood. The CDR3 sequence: CASSQKTTLTYEQYF. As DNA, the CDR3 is TGTGCCAGCAGCCAGAAGACTACCCTTACCTACGAGCAGTACTTC.